Below are 22 T cell receptor beta chains sequenced from a single sample in a study of blood T cell repertoires in COVID-19. Profiled with immunoSEQ multiplex PCR; TCRdb holds only in-frame clones, not every one. The table lists roughly 100,000 clones, about 87% of them singletons. What was sequenced was peripheral blood. These receptors all stem from a human donor in a cohort sampled during active or convalescent COVID-19.

This rearrangement joins TRBV2 to TRBJ1-1; 8 bases fit TRBD1. This CDR3 region has 14 residues. The V gene's germline CDR1 is SNHLY and CDR2 FYNNEI. Trimming took 8 bases from V and 5 from J; bases not matched to a gene: 10. This CDR3 reads CASLRTGMGTEAFF. CDR3 in DNA: TGTGCCAGCTTAAGGACAGGGATGGGAACTGAAGCTTTCTTT.

The V and J genes are TRBV7-3 and TRBJ2-2; 10 positions match TRBD1. The V gene end was trimmed by 5 bases and the J gene end by 4 bases; junction bases not matched to a gene: 4. In germline, CDR1 is SGHTA, CDR2 FQGTGA. The CDR3 has 15 residues. In nucleotides, the CDR3 is TGTGCCAGCAGCCCAAGGGACAGGGGCACCGGGGAGCTGTTTTTT. Residues: CASSPRDRGTGELFF.

The CDR3, as DNA: TGTGCCAGCAGCCCTAACGCTTTCTATGGCTACACCTTC. Its protein product is CASSPNAFYGYTF. The rearrangement joins TRBV7-9 to TRBJ1-2, with unresolved D. V was cut by 5 bases and J by 4 bases, with 11 bases left in between. From germline, CDR1 is SEHNR and CDR2 FQNEAQ (reference sequence). The CDR3 contains 13 residues.

The rearrangement links TRBV6-1 to TRBJ1-4, with a weak D call TRBD1 (5 bases). Germline V gene data show CDR1 as MNHNS and CDR2 as SASEGT. V shed 2 bases and J shed 5 bases, with 12 bases lying between them. The CDR3 sequence is 15 residues long. The CDR3, as DNA: TGTGCCAGCAGTGAACCCACAGGTCCGAATGAAAAACTGTTTTTT. Translated, it gives CASSEPTGPNEKLFF.

This rearrangement joins TRBV2 to TRBJ2-4; possibly TRBD1 for D (6 bases). Germline CDR1 SNHLY, CDR2 FYNNEI. With 4 bases removed from V and 0 bases from J, the gap between germline ends came to 16 bases. CDR3 size: 17 residues. The CDR3 coding sequence is TGTGCCAGCAGTGCTACAGTTGGGGGCTTAGCCAAAAACATTCAGTACTTC. This sequence encodes CASSATVGGLAKNIQYF.

The V and J genes are TRBV5-1 and TRBJ2-3; possibly TRBD1 for D (6 bases). Trimming left V 1 base short and J 5 bases short, with 11 bases between. CDR1 is SGHRS and CDR2 is YFSETQ in the germline V gene. This CDR3 comprises 14 residues. The CDR3 DNA reads as TGCGCCAGCAGCTTGCTGGGGGCGGTAGATACGCAGTATTTT. Protein sequence: CASSLLGAVDTQYF.

This clone was detected once. V is TRBV7-2 and J is TRBJ2-6, with D tentatively TRBD1 (5 bases). CDR3 size: 13 residues. Germline V CDR1 and CDR2: SGHTA, FQGNSA. V gave up 8 bases and J gave up 2 bases, with 7 bases separating them. The CDR3 bases are TGTGCCAGCGGACACACTGGGGCCAACGTCCTGACTTTC. Protein product: CASGHTGANVLTF.

The chain couples TRBV3-1 (or the pseudogene TRBV3-2) to TRBJ2-5; 7 nucleotides match TRBD1. Germline CDR1 reads LGHDT; CDR2 reads YNNKEL (reference sequence). After removal of 6 bases from V and 9 bases from J, the junction contained 19 bases not matched to a gene. This CDR3 has 16 amino acids. The CDR3 region has the DNA TGTGCCAGCAGATCTCCGACAGGGCCCCCCTTTAGGGCCCAGTACTTC. It translates to CASRSPTGPPFRAQYF.

This chain links TRBV9 with TRBJ1-1, with TRBD1 matching over 8 bases. This CDR3 contains 14 residues. CDR1 is SGDLS and CDR2 is YYNGEE in the germline V gene. J was trimmed by 4 bases and V by 3 bases; bases with no gene match: 5. CDR3 DNA: TGTGCCAGCAGCGCACTGACAGGGGTCACTGAAGCTTTCTTT. Protein product: CASSALTGVTEAFF.

The chain uses TRBV5-1 and TRBJ2-5; D perhaps matches TRBD1 (6 bases). V lost 2 bases, J lost 6 bases, and 14 bases lay in between. CDR1 is SGHRS, CDR2 YFSETQ, per germline. CDR3 length equals 14 residues. In DNA, the CDR3 is TGCGCCAGCAGCTTTGGGGGCCAGGGGCAGACCCAGTACTTC. Its translation: CASSFGGQGQTQYF.

J is TRBJ2-7 and V is TRBV12-3 or TRBV12-4; D remains unclear. Trimming pared 5 bases from V and 4 bases from J, leaving 9 bases between. The CDR3 contains 12 residues. The CDR3 reads CASSQIRYEQYF. The CDR3 DNA sequence: TGTGCCAGCAGTCAAATCAGATACGAGCAGTACTTC.

V is TRBV24-1 and J is TRBJ2-3; TRBD2 matches at 7 bases. V gave up 1 base and J gave up 14 bases; unmatched junction bases: 14. CDR1 and CDR2 (germline): KGHDR, SFDVKD. The CDR3 has 15 residues. CDR3 sequence reads: CATSDFTKGEGHLYF. DNA of the CDR3: TGTGCCACCAGTGATTTCACCAAAGGGGAGGGGCACCTGTATTTT.

V is TRBV27 and J is TRBJ1-2, with 7 bases that match TRBD1. CDR1 and CDR2 from the germline V gene are MNHEY and SMNVEV (reference sequence). V lost 4 bases to trimming and J lost 8 bases; unmatched junction nucleotides: 10. This CDR3 contains 14 residues. Here the CDR3 DNA reads TGTGCCAGCAGTTATACCCCAGGGGGGAGCGGCTACACCTTC. As protein: CASSYTPGGSGYTF.

V and J are TRBV13 and TRBJ1-1, with a possible D match to TRBD1 (6 bases). Germline values: CDR1 PRHDT, CDR2 FYEKMQ (reference sequence). This CDR3 is built from 18 residues. The germline V and J ends were trimmed by 5 bases and 9 bases, with 31 bases remaining between them. Here the CDR3 reads CASSHKTPETGHRVKAFF. CDR3 DNA sequence: TGTGCCAGCAGCCACAAAACACCTGAGACAGGCCATAGGGTGAAAGCTTTCTTT.

The chain joins TRBV19 to TRBJ2-2; tentatively, D is TRBD2 (5 bases). Trimming took 4 bases from V and 3 from J, leaving 15 bases between them. Germline loops: CDR1 LNHDA, CDR2 SQIVND (reference sequence). The CDR3 loop spans 16 amino acids. The CDR3 DNA reads as TGTGCCAGTAGTACCTACGCCGGGGTCGACACCGGGGAGCTGTTTTTT. Translating gives CASSTYAGVDTGELFF.

The rearrangement uses TRBV30 and TRBJ2-3, with TRBD2 identical over 10 bases. Germline trimming cut 3 bases from V and 6 bases from J; bases unmatched to any gene: 6. Germline CDR1 and CDR2: GTSNPN and SVGIG (reference sequence). The CDR3 is 14 residues long. The CDR3 reads CAWRVLAGYDTQYF. CDR3 sequence (DNA): TGTGCCTGGAGGGTACTAGCGGGGTACGATACGCAGTATTTT.

This clone was seen more than once but under ten times. This sequence joins TRBV9 and TRBJ1-5, with D hard to call. The CDR3 covers 13 residues. Between the trimmed V and J ends, which lost 3 bases and 6 bases, there was a span of 10 bases. The germline V gene has CDR1 SGDLS and CDR2 YYNGEE. The CDR3 nucleotides are TGTGCCAGCAGCGCCTATGAGGGTCAGCCCCAGCATTTT. It codes for CASSAYEGQPQHF.

This sequence joins TRBV12-3 or TRBV12-4 and TRBJ2-3; D is perhaps TRBD2 (6 bases). The CDR3 is made up of 13 amino acids. Deletions cut 6 bases from V and 2 bases from J, with 9 bases between. The CDR3 sequence is CASRWTTTDTQYF. The DNA of the CDR3 is TGTGCCAGCAGGTGGACTACCACAGATACGCAGTATTTT.

V gene TRBV29-1 combines with J gene TRBJ1-3; 9 nucleotides match TRBD1. After removal of 7 bases from V and 0 bases from J, the junction contained 19 bases not matched to a gene. The CDR3 contains 19 residues. Germline CDR1 and CDR2: SQVTM and ANQGSEA. The CDR3 DNA follows: TGCAGCGCTGACCTCAAAGGGACAGGGCCCTACTCCTCTGGAAACACCATATATTTT. It codes for CSADLKGTGPYSSGNTIYF. Full variable domain (outside the CDR3, taken from reference TRBV29-1 and TRBJ1-3): SAVISQKPSRDICQRGTSLTIQCQVDSQVTMMFWYRQQPGQSLTLIATANQGSEATYESGFVIDKFPISRPNLTFSTLTVSNMSPEDSSIYLCSADLKGTGPYSSGNTIYFGEGSWLTVV.

This chain uses TRBV28 with TRBJ1-2, with 8 bases that match TRBD1. The junction had 10 bases not matched to a gene; V was cut back by 4 bases and J by 0 bases. Per germline, CDR1 MDHEN and CDR2 SYDVKM. The CDR3 is 17 residues long. CDR3 region: CASSSAGTGPTNYGYTF. Here the CDR3 DNA reads TGTGCCAGCAGTTCCGCCGGGACAGGACCAACTAACTATGGCTACACCTTC.

The chain uses TRBV6-1 and TRBJ2-7, with D maybe TRBD2 (5 bases). Germline CDR1 is MNHNS and CDR2 is SASEGT. The CDR3 contains 14 residues. Trimming removed 2 bases from V and 4 bases from J, with 12 bases in between. The DNA of the CDR3 is TGTGCCAGCAGTGAATACGCTGGAGGTTACGAGCAGTACTTC. This codes for CASSEYAGGYEQYF.

The chain couples TRBV5-1 to TRBJ2-2; 13 bases are a match to TRBD2. The CDR3 sequence is 17 residues long. Germline CDR1 reads SGHRS; CDR2 reads YFSETQ. The trim removed 4 bases at V and 4 bases at J, leaving 7 bases unmatched. The DNA of the CDR3 is TGCGCCAGCAGCATCTCGACTAGCGGGGGGTCCACCGGGGAGCTGTTTTTT. It specifies CASSISTSGGSTGELFF.